Here is one T cell receptor (beta chain) with its context. The sample is drawn from a study of blood T cell repertoires in COVID-19. Overall study context: In each case, the material was cDNA or gDNA derived from T cells, B-cell-depleted T cells, or PBMCs.

Original methodology: Cell counts per sample came from amplifying reference gene primers. The method was immunoSEQ multiplex PCR; TCRdb's version includes in-frame clones alone and lacks a portion of them. The D gene and trimming were derived from the DNA, and the V and J assignments and clone size from that table. The sample shows approximately 150,000 clones, approximately 81% of them seen only once. Looked up from germline, CDR1 is SGHTA and CDR2 is FQGNSA. V lost 5 bases to trimming and J lost 6 bases, with 14 bases between them. The CDR3 has 14 residues. The V and J genes are TRBV7-2 and TRBJ1-5; the D gene is possibly TRBD1 (5 bases). The sequence came from a human donor with acute or convalescent COVID-19. The donor label of this sample is uncertain. Sequencing input: peripheral blood. CDR3 protein: CASSPRVGGQPQHF. CDR3 nucleotide sequence: TGTGCCAGCAGCCCAAGGGTCGGGGGTCAGCCCCAGCATTTT.